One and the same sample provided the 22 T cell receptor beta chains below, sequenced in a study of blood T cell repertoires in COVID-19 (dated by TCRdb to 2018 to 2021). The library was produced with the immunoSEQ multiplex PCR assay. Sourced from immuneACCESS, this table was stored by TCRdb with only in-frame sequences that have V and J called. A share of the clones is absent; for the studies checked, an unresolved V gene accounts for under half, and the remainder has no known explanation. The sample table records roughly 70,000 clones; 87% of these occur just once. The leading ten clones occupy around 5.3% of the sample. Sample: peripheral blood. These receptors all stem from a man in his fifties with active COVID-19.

This CDR3 is CSVGQGRAYGYTF. CDR3 nucleotides: TGCAGCGTTGGACAGGGCCGAGCCTATGGCTACACCTTC. The chain has TRBV29-1 and TRBJ1-2; 7 bases fit TRBD1. The CDR3 has 13 residues. The trim removed 4 bases at V and 4 bases at J, leaving 6 bases unmatched. Per germline, CDR1 SQVTM and CDR2 ANQGSEA.

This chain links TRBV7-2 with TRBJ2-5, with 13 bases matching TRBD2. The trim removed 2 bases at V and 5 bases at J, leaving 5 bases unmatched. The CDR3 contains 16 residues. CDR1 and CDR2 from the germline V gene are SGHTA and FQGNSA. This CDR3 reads CASSLRTSGSWETQYF. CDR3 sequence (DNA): TGTGCCAGCAGCTTAAGGACTAGCGGGAGTTGGGAGACCCAGTACTTC.

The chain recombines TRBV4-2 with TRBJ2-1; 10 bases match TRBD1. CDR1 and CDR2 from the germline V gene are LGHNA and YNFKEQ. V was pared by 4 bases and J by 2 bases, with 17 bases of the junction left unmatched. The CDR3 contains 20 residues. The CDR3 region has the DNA TGTGCCAGCAGCCTCCAGAACTCTCCGGGACAGGGGTCCCCCTACAATGAGCAGTTCTTC. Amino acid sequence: CASSLQNSPGQGSPYNEQFF.

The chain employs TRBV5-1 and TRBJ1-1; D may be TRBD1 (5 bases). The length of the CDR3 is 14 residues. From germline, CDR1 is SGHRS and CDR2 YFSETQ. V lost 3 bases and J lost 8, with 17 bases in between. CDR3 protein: CASSYAVEGREAFF. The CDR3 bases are TGCGCCAGCAGCTACGCGGTCGAGGGGAGGGAAGCTTTCTTT. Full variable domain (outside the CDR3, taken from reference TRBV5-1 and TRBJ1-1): KAGVTQTPRYLIKTRGQQVTLSCSPISGHRSVSWYQQTPGQGLQFLFEYFSETQRNKGNFPGRFSGRQFSNSRSEMNVSTLELGDSALYLCASSYAVEGREAFFGQGTRLTVV.

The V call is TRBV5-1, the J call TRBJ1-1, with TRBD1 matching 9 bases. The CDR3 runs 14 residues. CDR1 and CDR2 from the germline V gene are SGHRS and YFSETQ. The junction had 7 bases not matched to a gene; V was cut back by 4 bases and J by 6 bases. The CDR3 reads CASSPGQGLSEAFF. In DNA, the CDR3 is TGCGCCAGCAGCCCGGGACAGGGACTATCTGAAGCTTTCTTT.

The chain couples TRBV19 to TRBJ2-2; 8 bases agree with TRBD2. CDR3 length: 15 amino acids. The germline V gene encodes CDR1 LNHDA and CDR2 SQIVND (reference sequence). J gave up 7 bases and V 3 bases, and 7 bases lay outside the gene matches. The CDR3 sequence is CASSIRGGQVGELFF. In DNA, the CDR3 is TGTGCCAGTAGTATTCGCGGGGGGCAGGTCGGGGAGCTGTTTTTT.

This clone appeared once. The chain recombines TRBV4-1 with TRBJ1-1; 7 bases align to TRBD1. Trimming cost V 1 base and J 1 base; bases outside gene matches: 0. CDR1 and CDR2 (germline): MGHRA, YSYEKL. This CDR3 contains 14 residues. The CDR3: CASSQGDRNTEAFF. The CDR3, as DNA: TGCGCCAGCAGCCAAGGGGACAGGAACACTGAAGCTTTCTTT.

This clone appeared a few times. CDR3 loop: CASSQLGTGGSEQFF. The CDR3 nucleotides read TGTGCCAGCAGCCAACTCGGGACAGGGGGGAGTGAGCAGTTCTTC. The V and J genes are TRBV2 and TRBJ2-1; 11 bases are shared with TRBD1. From germline, CDR1 is SNHLY and CDR2 FYNNEI. The V segment lost 6 bases and the J segment 9 bases; nucleotides outside the gene matches: 10. This CDR3 comprises 15 residues. Full variable domain (missing parts from reference TRBV2 and TRBJ2-1): EPEVTQTPSHQVTQMGQEVILRCVPISNHLYFYWYRQILGQKVEFLVSFYNNEISEKSEIFDDQFSVERPDGSNFTLKIRSTKLEDSAMYFCASSQLGTGGSEQFFGPGTRLTVL.

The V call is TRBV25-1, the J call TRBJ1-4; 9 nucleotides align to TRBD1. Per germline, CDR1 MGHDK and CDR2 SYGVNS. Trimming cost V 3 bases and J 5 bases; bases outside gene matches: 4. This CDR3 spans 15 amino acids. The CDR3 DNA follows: TGTGCCAGCAGTGACCCGGGACAGGGAAATGAAAAACTGTTTTTT. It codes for CASSDPGQGNEKLFF.

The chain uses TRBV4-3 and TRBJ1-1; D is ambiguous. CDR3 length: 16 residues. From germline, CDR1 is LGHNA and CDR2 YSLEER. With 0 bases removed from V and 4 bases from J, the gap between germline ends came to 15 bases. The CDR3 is CASSQEPQLKFTEAFF. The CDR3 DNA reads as TGCGCCAGCAGCCAAGAACCCCAGTTAAAGTTCACTGAAGCTTTCTTT.

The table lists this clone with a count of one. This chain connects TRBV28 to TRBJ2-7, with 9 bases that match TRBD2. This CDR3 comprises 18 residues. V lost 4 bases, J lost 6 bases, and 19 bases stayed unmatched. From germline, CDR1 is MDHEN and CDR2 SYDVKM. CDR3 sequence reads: CASSSHLRGSGSSGEQYF. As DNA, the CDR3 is TGTGCCAGCAGTTCCCACCTTCGCGGTAGCGGGAGTTCTGGCGAGCAGTACTTC.

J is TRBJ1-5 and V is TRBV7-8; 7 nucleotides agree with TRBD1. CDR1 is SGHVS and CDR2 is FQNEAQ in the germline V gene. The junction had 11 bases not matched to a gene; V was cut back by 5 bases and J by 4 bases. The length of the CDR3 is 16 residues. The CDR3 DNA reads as TGTGCCAGCAGCCTCCGGGACAGTCTGTGGAATCAGCCCCAGCATTTT. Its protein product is CASSLRDSLWNQPQHF.

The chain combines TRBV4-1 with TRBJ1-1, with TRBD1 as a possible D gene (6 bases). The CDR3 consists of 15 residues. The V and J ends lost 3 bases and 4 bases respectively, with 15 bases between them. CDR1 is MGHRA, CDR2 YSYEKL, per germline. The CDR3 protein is CASSHPGGGGTEAFF. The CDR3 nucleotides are TGCGCCAGCAGCCATCCCGGGGGCGGGGGCACTGAAGCTTTCTTT.

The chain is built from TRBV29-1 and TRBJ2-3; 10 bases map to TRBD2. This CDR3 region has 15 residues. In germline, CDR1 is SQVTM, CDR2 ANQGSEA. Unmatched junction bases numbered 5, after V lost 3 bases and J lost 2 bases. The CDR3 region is CSVEIAGGFTDTQYF. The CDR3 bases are TGCAGCGTTGAGATAGCGGGAGGTTTCACAGATACGCAGTATTTT.

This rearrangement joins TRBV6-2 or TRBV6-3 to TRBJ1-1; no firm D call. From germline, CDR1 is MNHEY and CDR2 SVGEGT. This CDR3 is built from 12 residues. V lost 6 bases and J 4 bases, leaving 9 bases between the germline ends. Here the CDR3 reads CASSPGSTEAFF. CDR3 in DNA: TGTGCCAGCAGCCCCGGGAGCACTGAAGCTTTCTTT.

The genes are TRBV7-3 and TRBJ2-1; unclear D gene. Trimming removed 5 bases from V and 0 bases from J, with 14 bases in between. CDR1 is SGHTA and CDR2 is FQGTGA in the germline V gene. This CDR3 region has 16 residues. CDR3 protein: CASSPYPKSSYNEQFF. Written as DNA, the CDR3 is TGTGCCAGCAGCCCTTACCCTAAAAGCTCCTACAATGAGCAGTTCTTC.

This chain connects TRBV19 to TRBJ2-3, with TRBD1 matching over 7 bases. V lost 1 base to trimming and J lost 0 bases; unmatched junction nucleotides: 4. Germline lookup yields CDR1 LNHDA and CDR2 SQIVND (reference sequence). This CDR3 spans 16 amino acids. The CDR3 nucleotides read TGTGCCAGTAGTATAGCACAGGGGCCTAGCACAGATACGCAGTATTTT. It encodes CASSIAQGPSTDTQYF.

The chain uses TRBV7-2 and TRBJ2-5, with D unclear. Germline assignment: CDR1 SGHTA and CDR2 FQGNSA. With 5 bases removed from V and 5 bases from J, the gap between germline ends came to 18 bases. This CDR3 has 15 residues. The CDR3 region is CASSDQTWAWETQYF. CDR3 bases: TGTGCCAGCAGCGACCAGACATGGGCCTGGGAGACCCAGTACTTC.

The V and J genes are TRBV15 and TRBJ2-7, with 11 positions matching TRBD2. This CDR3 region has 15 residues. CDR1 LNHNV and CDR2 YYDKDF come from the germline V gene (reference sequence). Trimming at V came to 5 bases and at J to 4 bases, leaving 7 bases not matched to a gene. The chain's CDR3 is CATSPLAGGMYEQYF. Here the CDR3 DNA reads TGTGCCACCAGCCCCTTAGCGGGAGGGATGTACGAGCAGTACTTC.

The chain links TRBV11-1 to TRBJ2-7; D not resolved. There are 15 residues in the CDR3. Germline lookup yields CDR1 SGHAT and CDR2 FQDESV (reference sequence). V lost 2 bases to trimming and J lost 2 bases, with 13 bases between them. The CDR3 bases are TGTGCCAGCAGCTTACAAAGAGATCGTACCTACGAGCAGTACTTC. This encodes CASSLQRDRTYEQYF.

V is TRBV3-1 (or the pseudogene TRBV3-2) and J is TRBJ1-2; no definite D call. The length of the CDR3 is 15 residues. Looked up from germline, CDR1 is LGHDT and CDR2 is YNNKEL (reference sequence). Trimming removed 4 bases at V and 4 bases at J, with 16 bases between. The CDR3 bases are TGTGCCAGCAGCCTCCAGGAACGGTGCTCCTATGGCTACACCTTC. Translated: CASSLQERCSYGYTF.

Here the CDR3 reads CASSQGTGPSYEQYF. The CDR3 nucleotides are TGTGCCAGCAGCCAAGGGACAGGTCCCTCCTACGAGCAGTACTTC. This rearrangement joins TRBV14 to TRBJ2-7; 7 bases are a match to TRBD1. Per germline, CDR1 SGHDN and CDR2 FVKESK. V lost 1 base, J lost 0 bases, and 3 bases stayed unmatched. CDR3 length: 15 residues.